Presented here are 17 T cell receptor beta chains from one specimen sequenced in a study of T cell responses to AZD1222 COVID-19 vaccine. Here immunoSEQ multiplex PCR was the method, and the copy in TCRdb shows in-frame clones only, minus some. The sample lists about 110,000 clones; approximately 90% were seen once. The starting material was peripheral blood, obtained on day 0 of AZD1222 vaccination. The receptor set was obtained from an adult in good health.

This chain links TRBV6-1 with TRBJ1-6; the D is unclear. Germline V gene sequence: CDR1 MNHNS, CDR2 SASEGT. V was cut by 1 base and J by 14 bases, with 15 bases left in between. The CDR3 has 14 residues. DNA for the CDR3: TGTGCCAGCAGTGAAGGTATCTTGTGGTCGGCCCTCCACTTT. Protein product: CASSEGILWSALHF.

The count of this clone is one. CDR3 sequence: CASSHRTSGRALGRTGELFF. In DNA, the CDR3 is TGTGCCAGCAGCCACCGGACTAGCGGGAGGGCCCTCGGACGAACCGGGGAGCTGTTTTTT. The chain carries TRBV3-1 (or the pseudogene TRBV3-2) and TRBJ2-2, with 15 bases matching TRBD2. Germline CDR1 is LGHDT and CDR2 is YNNKEL (reference sequence). V dropped 3 bases and J dropped 5; count of bases not matched to a gene: 13. The CDR3 is made up of 20 amino acids.

The gene calls are TRBV5-4 and TRBJ1-4; possible D gene TRBD1, 5 bases. The CDR3 contains 15 residues. CDR1 is SGHNT and CDR2 is YYREEE in the germline V gene (reference sequence). V was clipped by 5 bases and J by 2 bases, with 13 bases between them. CDR3 protein: CASSEDTATNEKLFF. Here the CDR3 DNA reads TGTGCCAGCAGTGAGGACACAGCGACTAATGAAAAACTGTTTTTT.

This clone was picked up one time. The rearrangement links TRBV3-1 (or the pseudogene TRBV3-2) to TRBJ1-1; 8 nucleotides agree with TRBD1. The CDR3 is 14 residues long. The germline CDR1 and CDR2 sequences are LGHDT and YNNKEL (reference sequence). The V gene end was trimmed by 4 bases and the J gene end by 5 bases; junction bases not matched to a gene: 6. CDR3 coding DNA: TGTGCCAGCAGCCCCGGGACAGGAGGTACTGAAGCTTTCTTT. Translating it yields CASSPGTGGTEAFF.

The chain joins TRBV24-1 to TRBJ1-3; TRBD1 is a possible D gene (6 bases). The germline V and J ends were trimmed by 4 bases and 3 bases, with 18 bases remaining between them. From germline, CDR1 is KGHDR and CDR2 SFDVKD. The CDR3 contains 17 residues. The CDR3 region is CATSDSRTDGFGNTIYF. The CDR3 nucleotides read TGTGCCACCAGTGACTCAAGGACAGATGGGTTTGGAAACACCATATATTTT.

The V gene is TRBV7-6, the J gene TRBJ2-7; D gene unclear. V lost 5 bases and J 2 bases, leaving 10 bases between the germline ends. The CDR3 runs 13 residues. Per germline, CDR1 SGHVS and CDR2 FNYEAQ. CDR3 residues: CASSLESPYEQYF. As DNA, the CDR3 is TGTGCCAGCAGCCTAGAAAGTCCCTACGAGCAGTACTTC.

The chain couples TRBV30 to TRBJ2-7; 8 nucleotides line up with TRBD1. CDR1 and CDR2 (germline): GTSNPN, SVGIG (reference sequence). J lost 2 bases, V lost 3 bases, and 6 bases had no gene match. The CDR3 contains 14 residues. In nucleotides, the CDR3 is TGTGCCTGGAGCCTAGGACAGGGCACCTACGAGCAGTACTTC. It translates to CAWSLGQGTYEQYF.

This clone appeared once. This chain joins TRBV7-8 and TRBJ1-2; D not resolved. Per the germline V gene, CDR1 is SGHVS and CDR2 is FQNEAQ. The CDR3 has 16 residues. The germline V and J ends were trimmed by 1 base and 0 bases, with 12 bases remaining between them. The CDR3 loop reads CASSLGGGDPNYGYTF. CDR3 in DNA: TGTGCCAGCAGCTTAGGTGGCGGGGATCCTAACTATGGCTACACCTTC.

The chain uses TRBV27 and TRBJ2-7; no reliable D call. V lost 3 bases and J 2 bases, leaving 11 bases between the germline ends. The CDR3 is 14 residues long. CDR1 and CDR2 from the germline V gene are MNHEY and SMNVEV (reference sequence). CDR3 amino acids: CASSFNGNTYEQYF. The DNA for the CDR3 is TGTGCCAGCAGTTTTAATGGGAATACCTACGAGCAGTACTTC.

The rearrangement links TRBV27 to TRBJ2-1; D not resolved. V lost 0 bases, J lost 4 bases, and 4 bases lay in between. Germline-derived CDR1 and CDR2 are MNHEY and SMNVEV (reference sequence). The CDR3 contains 13 residues. CDR3 protein: CASSLSRYNEQFF. The CDR3 DNA sequence: TGTGCCAGCAGTTTATCACGGTACAATGAGCAGTTCTTC.

This rearrangement joins TRBV5-1 to TRBJ2-2; D is uncertain. The length of the CDR3 is 13 residues. V lost 3 bases, J lost 7 bases, and 10 bases lay in between. Per germline, CDR1 SGHRS and CDR2 YFSETQ. CDR3 bases: TGCGCCAGCAGCTCAGCGTCTAGCGGGGAGCTGTTTTTT. As protein: CASSSASSGELFF.

V and J are TRBV12-3 or TRBV12-4 and TRBJ2-1; 11 bases match TRBD1. This CDR3 has 13 amino acids. V gave up 4 bases and J gave up 7 bases; unmatched junction bases: 0. This chain's CDR3 is CASSWDRGNEQFF. CDR3 nucleotide sequence: TGTGCCAGCAGTTGGGACAGGGGGAATGAGCAGTTCTTC.

This rearrangement joins TRBV7-9 to TRBJ2-7; D is unclear. The CDR3 loop spans 13 amino acids. Per the germline V gene, CDR1 is SEHNR and CDR2 is FQNEAQ (reference sequence). Trimming stripped 4 bases from V and 7 bases from J, with 14 bases between. CDR3 sequence (DNA): TGTGCCAGCAGCTCCCCGGCGGTGCGAGAGCAGTACTTC. Translating gives CASSSPAVREQYF. Based on the CDR3 plus reference TRBV7-9 and TRBJ2-7, the full variable domain is DTGVSQNPRHKITKRGQNVTFRCDPISEHNRLYWYRQTLGQGPEFLTYFQNEAQLEKSRLLSDRFSAERPKGSFSTLEIQRTEQGDSAMYLCASSSPAVREQYFGPGTRLTVT.

The chain employs TRBV3-1 (or the pseudogene TRBV3-2) and TRBJ1-2; 11 bases line up with TRBD1. The CDR3 sequence is 17 residues long. The V and J ends lost 1 base and 8 bases, in that order; junction bases with no gene match: 12. In germline, CDR1 is LGHDT, CDR2 YNNKEL (reference sequence). Here the CDR3 DNA reads TGTGCCAGCAGCCAAGGCCGGACAGGGGGCATATTGCAGGGCTACACCTTC. Translated, it gives CASSQGRTGGILQGYTF.

V gene TRBV7-2 combines with J gene TRBJ1-2; no firm D call. The CDR3 runs to 13 residues. Germline V lookup: CDR1 SGHTA, CDR2 FQGNSA. Trimming removed 8 bases at V and 4 bases at J, with 14 bases between. The CDR3 nucleotides read TGTGCCAGCGAACGGGGAAGGGTCTATGGCTACACCTTC. Translated: CASERGRVYGYTF.

The rearrangement joins TRBV5-1 to TRBJ1-2, with D perhaps TRBD1 (6 bases). CDR3 length equals 15 residues. V lost 4 bases and J lost 0, with 13 bases in between. Germline V gene sequence: CDR1 SGHRS, CDR2 YFSETQ. CDR3 region: CASSEGDMTNYGYTF. CDR3 DNA: TGCGCCAGCAGCGAAGGGGACATGACTAACTATGGCTACACCTTC.

The table lists this clone with a few counts. The chain couples TRBV4-2 to TRBJ2-2; D possibly corresponds to TRBD2 (5 bases). The CDR3 sequence is 14 residues long. V lost 1 base and J 5 bases, leaving 8 bases between the germline ends. The germline V gene encodes CDR1 LGHNA and CDR2 YNFKEQ. The CDR3, as DNA: TGTGCCAGCAGCCAAGCCAGGACTACCGGGGAGCTGTTTTTT. It encodes CASSQARTTGELFF.